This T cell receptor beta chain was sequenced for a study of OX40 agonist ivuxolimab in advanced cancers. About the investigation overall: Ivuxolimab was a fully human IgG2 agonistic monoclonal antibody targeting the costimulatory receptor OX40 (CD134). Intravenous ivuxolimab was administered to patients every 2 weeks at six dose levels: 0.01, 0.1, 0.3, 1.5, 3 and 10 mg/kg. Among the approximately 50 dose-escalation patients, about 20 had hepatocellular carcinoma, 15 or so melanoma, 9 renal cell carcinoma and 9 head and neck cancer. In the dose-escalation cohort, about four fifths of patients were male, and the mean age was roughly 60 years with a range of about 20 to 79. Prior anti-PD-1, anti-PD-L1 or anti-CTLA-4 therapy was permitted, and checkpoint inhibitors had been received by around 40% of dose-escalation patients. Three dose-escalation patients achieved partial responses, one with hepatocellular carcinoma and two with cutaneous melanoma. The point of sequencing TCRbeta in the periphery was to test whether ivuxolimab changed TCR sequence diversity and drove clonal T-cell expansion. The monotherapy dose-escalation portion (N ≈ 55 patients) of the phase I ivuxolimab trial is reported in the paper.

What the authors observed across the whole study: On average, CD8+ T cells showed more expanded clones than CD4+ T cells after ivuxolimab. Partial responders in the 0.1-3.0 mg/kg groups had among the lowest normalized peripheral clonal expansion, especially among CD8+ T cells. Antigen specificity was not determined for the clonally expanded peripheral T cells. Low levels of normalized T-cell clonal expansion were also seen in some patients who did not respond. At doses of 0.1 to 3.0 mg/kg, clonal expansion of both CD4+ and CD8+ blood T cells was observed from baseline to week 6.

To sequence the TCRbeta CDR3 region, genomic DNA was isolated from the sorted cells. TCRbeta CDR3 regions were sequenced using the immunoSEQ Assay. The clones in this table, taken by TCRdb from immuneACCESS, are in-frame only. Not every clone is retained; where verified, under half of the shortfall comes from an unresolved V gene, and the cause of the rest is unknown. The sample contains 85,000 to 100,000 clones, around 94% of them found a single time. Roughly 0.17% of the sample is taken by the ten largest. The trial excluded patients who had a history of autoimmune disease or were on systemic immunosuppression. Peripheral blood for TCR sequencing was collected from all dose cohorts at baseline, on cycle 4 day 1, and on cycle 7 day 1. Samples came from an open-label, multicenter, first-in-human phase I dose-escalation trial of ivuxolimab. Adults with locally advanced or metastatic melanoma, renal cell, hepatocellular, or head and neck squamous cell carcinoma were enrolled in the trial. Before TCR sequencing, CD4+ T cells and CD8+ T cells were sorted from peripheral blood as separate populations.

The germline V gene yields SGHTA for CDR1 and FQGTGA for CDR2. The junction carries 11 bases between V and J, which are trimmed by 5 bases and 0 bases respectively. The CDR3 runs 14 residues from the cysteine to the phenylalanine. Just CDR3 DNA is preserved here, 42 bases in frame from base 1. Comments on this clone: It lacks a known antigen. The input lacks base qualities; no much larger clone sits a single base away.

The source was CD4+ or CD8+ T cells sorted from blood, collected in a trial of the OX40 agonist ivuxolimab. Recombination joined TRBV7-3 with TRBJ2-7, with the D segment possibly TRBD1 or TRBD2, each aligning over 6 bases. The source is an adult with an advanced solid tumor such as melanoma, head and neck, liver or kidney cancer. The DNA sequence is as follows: TGTGCCAGCAGCCCGGGGGCATCCTCCTACGAGCAGTACTTC. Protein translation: CASSPGASSYEQYF.